Detailed here is one TCR beta chain. Its antigen remains unknown. CDR1 and CDR2 from the germline V gene are SGHTA and FQGNSA. Trimming cost V 2 bases and J 0 bases, with 11 bases left between them. CDR3 length: 16 amino acids. This specimen belongs to a study of T cell responses to AZD1222 COVID-19 vaccine. Whole-study results and caveats: Reportedly, close to half of spike-specific TCRs are directed against unmutated variant regions. Spike-wide coverage was observed for vaccine-associated CD4 TCRs, with dominant responses at 160-218 and 743-854.

Some clones are missing from TCRdb's copy, which holds only in-frame ones; the method was immunoSEQ multiplex PCR. This table holds approximately 130,000 clones, 80% to 95% found once. The sequences come from peripheral blood, collected 28 days after the second dose of the MenACWY control vaccine. V usage is TRBV7-2 and J usage is TRBJ1-5, with D possibly matching TRBD1 (6 bases). This clonotype originated in an adult who received the MenACWY meningococcal vaccine as a control. The CDR3 nucleotides are TGTGCCAGCAGCTTATTAGGACAGAATAGCAATCAGCCCCAGCATTTT. Amino acids: CASSLLGQNSNQPQHF. The variable domain in full, completed from reference TRBV7-2 and TRBJ1-5, reads GAGVSQSPSNKVTEKGKDVELRCDPISGHTALYWYRQSLGQGLEFLIYFQGNSAPDKSGLPSDRFSAERTGGSVSTLTIQRTQQEDSAVYLCASSLLGQNSNQPQHFGDGTRLSIL.